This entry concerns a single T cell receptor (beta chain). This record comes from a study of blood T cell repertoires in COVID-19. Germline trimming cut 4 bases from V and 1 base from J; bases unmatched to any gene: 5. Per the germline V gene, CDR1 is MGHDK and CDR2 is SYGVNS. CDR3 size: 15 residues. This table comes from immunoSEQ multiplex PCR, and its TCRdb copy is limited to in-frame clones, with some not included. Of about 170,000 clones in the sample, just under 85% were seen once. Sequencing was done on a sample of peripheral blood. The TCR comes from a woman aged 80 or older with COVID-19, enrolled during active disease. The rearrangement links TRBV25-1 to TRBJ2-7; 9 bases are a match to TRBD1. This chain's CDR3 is CASSGRDRVSYEQYF. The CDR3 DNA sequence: TGTGCCAGCAGTGGCCGGGACAGGGTTTCCTACGAGCAGTACTTC.